This T cell receptor beta chain was identified in a study of cytomegalovirus exposure and HLA in healthy donors. Overall study results and limits: V- and J-gene trimming in TCR beta was tied to a missense DCLRE1C variant by an analysis performed later. Presence/absence results assume similar sequencing depth per donor, which may not hold. Generally TCR sequences proved uncommon, though certain public TCRs appeared in numerous donors.

On this clone: Its cognate antigen is unknown.

Deletions cut 6 bases from V and 3 bases from J, with 18 bases between. The CDR3 runs to 16 residues. In germline, CDR1 is SGHVS, CDR2 FNYEAQ. Primers: 60 Vbeta forward and 13 Jbeta reverse. Assay: immunoSEQ multiplex PCR; the TCRdb copy retains only in-frame clones and omits some. The table shows approximately 150,000 clones, with about 83% occurring only once. The origin of this receptor is a girl aged 10 to 17 in good health and CMV-seropositive. The sample taken for sequencing was PBMCs. The chain carries TRBV7-6 and TRBJ1-3; no clear D gene. Here the CDR3 DNA reads TGTGCCAGCAGAAACTTGGGCCCAACCGGTGGAAACACCATATATTTT. Amino acids: CASRNLGPTGGNTIYF.